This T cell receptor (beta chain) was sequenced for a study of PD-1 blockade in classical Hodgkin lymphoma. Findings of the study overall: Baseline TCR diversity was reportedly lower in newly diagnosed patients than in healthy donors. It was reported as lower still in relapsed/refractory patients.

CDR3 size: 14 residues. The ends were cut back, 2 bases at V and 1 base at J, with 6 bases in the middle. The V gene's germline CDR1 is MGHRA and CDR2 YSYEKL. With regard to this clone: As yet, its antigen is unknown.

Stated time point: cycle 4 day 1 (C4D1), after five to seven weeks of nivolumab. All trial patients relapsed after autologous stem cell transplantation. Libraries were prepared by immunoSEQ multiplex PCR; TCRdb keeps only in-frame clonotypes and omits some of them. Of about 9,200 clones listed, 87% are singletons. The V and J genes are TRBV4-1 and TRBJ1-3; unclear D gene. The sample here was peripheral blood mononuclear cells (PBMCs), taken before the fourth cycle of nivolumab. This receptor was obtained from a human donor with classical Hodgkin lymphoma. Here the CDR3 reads CASSQRESGNTIYF. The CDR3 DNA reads TGCGCCAGCAGCCAACGGGAATCTGGAAACACCATATATTTT.